This TCR beta chain appears in the sequencing data of a study of blood T cell repertoires in COVID-19. Study at large: Italy, Spain and the United States were the sources of the convalescent and acute COVID-19 samples. PBMCs, B-cell-depleted T cells, or T cells provided the cDNA or gDNA that made up the material.

In the original processing: Amplification of reference gene primers provided the estimated nucleated cell counts. Profiling relied on immunoSEQ multiplex PCR, and the TCRdb table lists in-frame clones only, not all of them. Clone size and the V and J calls come from that table; the DNA yielded D and trimming. The table records some 220,000 clones, 70% to 90% of them present only once. The CDR3 is made up of 17 amino acids. Looked up from germline, CDR1 is SQVTM and CDR2 is ANQGSEA. V dropped 1 base and J dropped 0; count of bases not matched to a gene: 8. The sequence was collected from a young woman who had recovered from COVID-19. Sequenced: peripheral blood. This chain links TRBV29-1 with TRBJ2-3, with 9 bases lining up with TRBD1. The CDR3 DNA follows: TGCAGCGTTGAAGGTCGGACAGGGGACTTAAGCACAGATACGCAGTATTTT. Translation: CSVEGRTGDLSTDTQYF.